These 8 T cell receptor beta chains were all obtained from the same sample, sequenced in a study of T-cell reconstitution after alpha-beta-depleted transplantation in children. Unique molecular identifiers were used in preparing the TCRbeta library. TCRdb re-called the PCR reads with MiXCR, one entry per CDR3 protein. There are hundreds of thousands of distinct CDR3 sequences in the sample; 8.2% occur only once, and under 8% lies in the top ten. Sample: PBMCs, mostly from graft donor cells, taken 180 days after TCRalphabeta/CD19-depleted stem cell transplant. The receptors derive from a male patient younger than 18 who had a stem cell transplant for acute lymphoblastic leukemia, so the T cells may come from the graft donor.

This clonotype was seen many times. Because the CDR3's place on the DNA is in doubt, the DNA is left out and the CDR3 is given as listed by TCRdb. The J gene is TRBJ2-2, the V gene TRBV11-1. Termini included, the CDR3 measures 13 amino acids. Germline V gene data show CDR1 as SGHAT and CDR2 as FQDESV (reference sequence). CDR3: CASSILVAGELFF.

The V gene is TRBV12-3 or TRBV12-4, the J gene TRBJ2-4, with 7 bases identical to TRBD2. The DNA end lines up better with TRBJ2-1; the J call may be wrong. This CDR3 comprises 14 residues. Here the CDR3 reads CASRGWGGENIQFF. The CDR3 DNA sequence: TGTGCCAGCAGGGGGTGGGGGGGGGAAAACATTCAGTTCTTC.

This clonotype occurred many times. This chain connects TRBV7-2 to TRBJ1-5; D ambiguous. With 5 bases removed from V and 7 bases from J, the gap between germline ends came to 12 bases. The CDR3 has 13 residues. Germline CDR1 SGHTA, CDR2 FQGNSA. The CDR3 sequence is CASSLISRQPQHF. In nucleotides, the CDR3 is TGTGCCAGCAGCCTGATATCCAGGCAGCCCCAGCATTTT.

This clonotype was counted many times. This chain connects TRBV9 to TRBJ2-7, with no clear D. The CDR3 loop spans 15 amino acids. V was pared by 0 bases and J by 0 bases, with 10 bases between. CDR1 is SGDLS and CDR2 is YYNGEE in the germline V gene. The CDR3 protein is CASSVEAQPSYEQYF. The CDR3 nucleotides read TGTGCCAGCAGCGTAGAGGCCCAACCCTCCTACGAGCAGTACTTC.

This clonotype has at least ten counts. V and J are TRBV12-3 or TRBV12-4 and TRBJ1-5; 8 bases line up with TRBD1. The trim removed 6 bases at V and 4 bases at J, leaving 20 bases unmatched. The CDR3 sequence is 19 residues long. The CDR3 region has the DNA TGTGCCAGCAGCCGTATACACCGGGACAGGAGGTGGGGAAATCAGCCCCAGCATTTT. It specifies CASSRIHRDRRWGNQPQHF.

This clonotype was seen ten or more times. The CDR3 DNA reads as TGCAGTGCTCCAGGGATAACCTGGACAGGGTCCTACGAGCAGTACTTC. Translating it yields CSAPGITWTGSYEQYF. V and J are TRBV20-1 and TRBJ2-7; 8 bases line up with TRBD1. The CDR3 contains 16 residues. Germline CDR1 is DFQATT and CDR2 is SNEGSKA (reference sequence). The junction had 13 bases not matched to a gene; V was cut back by 5 bases and J by 1 base.

Worth noting for this clonotype: This could be a read error, since a much larger clone is one nucleotide away. The chain carries TRBV10-3 and TRBJ2-1; D not resolved. CDR1 is ENHRY, CDR2 SYGVKD, per germline. Trimming removed 3 bases at V and 5 bases at J, with 8 bases between. This CDR3 spans 13 amino acids. The CDR3 sequence: CAISDQVNNEQFF. CDR3 bases: TGTGCCATCAGTGATCAGGTAAACAATGAGCAGTTCTTC.

This clonotype was seen repeatedly, ten times or more. This chain uses TRBV19 with TRBJ2-1; D is unresolved. The CDR3 extends over 11 amino acids. V lost 7 bases and J lost 5, with 6 bases in between. Germline V gives CDR1 LNHDA, CDR2 SQIVND (reference sequence). The CDR3: CASTANNEQFF. The CDR3 DNA is TGTGCCAGTACGGCTAACAATGAGCAGTTCTTC.